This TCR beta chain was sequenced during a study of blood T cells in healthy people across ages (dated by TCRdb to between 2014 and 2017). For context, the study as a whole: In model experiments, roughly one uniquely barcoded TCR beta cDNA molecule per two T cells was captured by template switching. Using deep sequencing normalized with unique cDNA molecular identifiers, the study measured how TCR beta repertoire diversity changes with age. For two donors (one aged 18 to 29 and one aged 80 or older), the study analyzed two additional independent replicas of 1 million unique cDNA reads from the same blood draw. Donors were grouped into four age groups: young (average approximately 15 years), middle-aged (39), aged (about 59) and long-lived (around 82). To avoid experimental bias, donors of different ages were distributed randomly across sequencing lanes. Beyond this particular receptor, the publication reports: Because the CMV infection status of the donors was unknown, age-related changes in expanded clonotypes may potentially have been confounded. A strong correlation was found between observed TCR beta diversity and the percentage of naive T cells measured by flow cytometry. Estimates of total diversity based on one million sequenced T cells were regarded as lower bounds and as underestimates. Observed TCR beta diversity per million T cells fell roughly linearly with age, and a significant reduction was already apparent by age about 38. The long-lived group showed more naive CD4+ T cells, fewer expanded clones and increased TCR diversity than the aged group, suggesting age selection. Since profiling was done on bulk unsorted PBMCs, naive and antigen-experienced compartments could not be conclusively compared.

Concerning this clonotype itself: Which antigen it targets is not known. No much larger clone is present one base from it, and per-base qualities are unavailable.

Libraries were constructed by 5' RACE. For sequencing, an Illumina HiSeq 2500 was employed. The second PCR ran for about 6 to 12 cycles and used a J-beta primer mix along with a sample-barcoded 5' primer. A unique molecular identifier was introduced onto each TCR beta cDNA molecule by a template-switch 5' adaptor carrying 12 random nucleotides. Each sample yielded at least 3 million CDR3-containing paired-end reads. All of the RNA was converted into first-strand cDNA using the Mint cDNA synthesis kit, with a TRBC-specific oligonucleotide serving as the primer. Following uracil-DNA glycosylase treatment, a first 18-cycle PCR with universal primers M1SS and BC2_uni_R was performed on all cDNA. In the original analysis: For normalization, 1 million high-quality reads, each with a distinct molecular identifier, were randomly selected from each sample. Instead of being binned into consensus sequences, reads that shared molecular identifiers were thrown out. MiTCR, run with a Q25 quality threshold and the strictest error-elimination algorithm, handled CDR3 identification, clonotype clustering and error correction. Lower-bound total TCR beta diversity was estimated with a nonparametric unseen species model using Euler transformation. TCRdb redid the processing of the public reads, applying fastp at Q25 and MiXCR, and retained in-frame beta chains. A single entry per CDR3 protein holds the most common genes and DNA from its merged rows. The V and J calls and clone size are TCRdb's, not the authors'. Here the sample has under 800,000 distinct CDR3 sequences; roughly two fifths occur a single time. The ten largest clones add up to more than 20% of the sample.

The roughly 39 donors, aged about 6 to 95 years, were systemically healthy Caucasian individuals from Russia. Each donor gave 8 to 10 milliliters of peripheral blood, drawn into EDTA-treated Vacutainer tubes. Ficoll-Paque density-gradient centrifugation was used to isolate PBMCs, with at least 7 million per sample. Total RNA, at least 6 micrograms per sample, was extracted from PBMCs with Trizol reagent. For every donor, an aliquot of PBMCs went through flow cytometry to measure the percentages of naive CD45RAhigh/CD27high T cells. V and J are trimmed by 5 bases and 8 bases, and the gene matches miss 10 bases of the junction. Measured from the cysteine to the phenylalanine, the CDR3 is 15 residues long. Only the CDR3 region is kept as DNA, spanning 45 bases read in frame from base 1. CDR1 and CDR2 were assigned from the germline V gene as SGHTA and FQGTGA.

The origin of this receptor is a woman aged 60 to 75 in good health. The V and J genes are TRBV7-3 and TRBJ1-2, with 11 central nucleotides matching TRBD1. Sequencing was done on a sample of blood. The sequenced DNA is TGTGCCAGCAGCCCATCCGGGACAGGGGGGTTCGGCTACACCTTC. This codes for CASSPSGTGGFGYTF.